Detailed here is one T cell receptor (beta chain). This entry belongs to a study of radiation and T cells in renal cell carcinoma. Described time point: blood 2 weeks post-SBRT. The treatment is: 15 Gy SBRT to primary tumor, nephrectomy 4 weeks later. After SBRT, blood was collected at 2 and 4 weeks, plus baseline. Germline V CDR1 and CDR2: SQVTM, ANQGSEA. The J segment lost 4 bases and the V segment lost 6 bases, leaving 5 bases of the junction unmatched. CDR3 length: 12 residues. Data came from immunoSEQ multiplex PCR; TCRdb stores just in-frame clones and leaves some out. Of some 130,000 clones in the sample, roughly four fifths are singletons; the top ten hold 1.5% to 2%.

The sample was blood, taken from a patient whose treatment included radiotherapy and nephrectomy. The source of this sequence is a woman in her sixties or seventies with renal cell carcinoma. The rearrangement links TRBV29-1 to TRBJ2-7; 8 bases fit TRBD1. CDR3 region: CSVRTGRYEQYF. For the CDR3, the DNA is TGCAGCGTCAGGACAGGGAGGTACGAGCAGTACTTC.